A single sample is the source of the 4 T cell receptor beta chains below, sequenced in a study of T cells in Graves' hyperthyroidism and ophthalmopathy. RNA transcripts gave rise to amplified TCR beta CDR3 regions. When the TCR CDR3 underwent first-round RT-PCR, the HTBI primer set was used. TCRdb re-called the multiplex PCR reads with MiXCR, one entry per CDR3 protein. The table has about 160,000 distinct CDR3 sequences, less than 10% seen once. Sequencing used blood. The receptors derive from a woman aged 18-29 years with Graves' hyperthyroidism that later progressed to Graves' ophthalmopathy.

The rearrangement uses TRBV11-2 and TRBJ2-3; the D is unclear. Germline loops: CDR1 SGHAT, CDR2 FQNNGV. Trimming shortened V by 3 bases and J by 3 bases, and 22 bases separated the two germline ends. The CDR3 totals 18 residues. CDR3 bases: TGTGCCAGCAGCTTCGACCCCTTTCAGTACCGAGCAACAGATACGCAGTATTTT. It yields the protein CASSFDPFQYRATDTQYF.

A word on this clonotype: A much larger clone lies a single base off, so this may be a read error. V usage is TRBV9 and J usage is TRBJ1-6; 9 positions agree with TRBD1. This CDR3 has 15 amino acids. Germline V lookup: CDR1 SGDLS, CDR2 YYNGEE. The CDR3 is CASNRGTGYNSPLDF. The CDR3 DNA reads TGTGCCAGCAACCGCGGGACAGGGTATAATTCACCCCTCGACTTT. The complete variable domain, with remaining parts taken from reference TRBV9 and TRBJ1-6, reads DSGVTQTPKHLITATGQRVTLRCSPRSGDLSVYWYQQSLDQGLQFLIQYYNGEERAKGNILERFSAQQFPDLHSELNLSSLELGDSALYFCASNRGTGYNSPLDFGNGTRLTVT.

At least ten counts were recorded for this clonotype. The chain employs TRBV5-6 and TRBJ2-1; 11 bases map to TRBD2. In germline, CDR1 is SGHDT, CDR2 YYEEEE. The CDR3 is 16 residues long. Trimming cost V 1 base and J 9 bases; bases outside gene matches: 9. CDR3 sequence: CASSLQGSGGAGEQFF. The CDR3 DNA follows: TGTGCCAGCAGCTTGCAAGGTAGCGGGGGGGCTGGTGAGCAGTTCTTC. The variable domain in full, with the rest retrieved from reference TRBV5-6 and TRBJ2-1, is DAGVTQSPTHLIKTRGQQVTLRCSPKSGHDTVSWYQQALGQGPQFIFQYYEEEERQRGNFPDRFSGHQFPNYSSELNVNALLLGDSALYLCASSLQGSGGAGEQFFGPGTRLTVL.

J is TRBJ2-1 and V is TRBV7-8; TRBD2 aligns across 11 bases. Germline CDR1 SGHVS, CDR2 FQNEAQ. Germline trimming cut 3 bases from V and 3 bases from J; bases unmatched to any gene: 7. The CDR3 has 17 residues. The CDR3 nucleotides read TGTGCCAGCAGCTTGGAGTTGGGACTAGCGGTCTACAATGAGCAGTTCTTC. Its protein is CASSLELGLAVYNEQFF.